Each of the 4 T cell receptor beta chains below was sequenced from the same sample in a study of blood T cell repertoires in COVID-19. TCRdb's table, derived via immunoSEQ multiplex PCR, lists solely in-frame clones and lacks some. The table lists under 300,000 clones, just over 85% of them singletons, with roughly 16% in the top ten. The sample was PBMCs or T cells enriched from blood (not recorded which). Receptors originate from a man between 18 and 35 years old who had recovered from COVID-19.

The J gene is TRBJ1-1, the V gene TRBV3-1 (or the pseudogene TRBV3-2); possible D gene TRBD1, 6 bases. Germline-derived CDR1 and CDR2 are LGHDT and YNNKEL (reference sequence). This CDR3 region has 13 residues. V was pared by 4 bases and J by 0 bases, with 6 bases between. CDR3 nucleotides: TGTGCCAGCAGCCGGACAGTGAACACTGAAGCTTTCTTT. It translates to CASSRTVNTEAFF.

This CDR3 reads CASRHRTGTGISYEQYF. The CDR3 region has the DNA TGTGCCAGCAGACATCGGACCGGGACAGGGATATCCTACGAGCAGTACTTC. J is TRBJ2-7 and V is TRBV2; 9 nucleotides align to TRBD1. CDR3 size: 17 residues. The trim removed 6 bases at V and 1 base at J, leaving 13 bases unmatched. Germline CDR1 and CDR2: SNHLY and FYNNEI.

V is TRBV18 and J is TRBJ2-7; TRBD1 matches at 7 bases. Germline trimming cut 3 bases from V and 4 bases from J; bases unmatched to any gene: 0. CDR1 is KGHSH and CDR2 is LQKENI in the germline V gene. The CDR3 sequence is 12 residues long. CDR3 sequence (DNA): TGTGCCAGCTCACCGGGACAGTACGAGCAGTACTTC. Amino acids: CASSPGQYEQYF. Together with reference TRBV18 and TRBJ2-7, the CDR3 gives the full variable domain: NAGVMQNPRHLVRRRGQEARLRCSPMKGHSHVYWYRQLPEEGLKFMVYLQKENIIDESGMPKERFSAEFPKEGPSILRIQQVVRGDSAAYFCASSPGQYEQYFGPGTRLTVT.

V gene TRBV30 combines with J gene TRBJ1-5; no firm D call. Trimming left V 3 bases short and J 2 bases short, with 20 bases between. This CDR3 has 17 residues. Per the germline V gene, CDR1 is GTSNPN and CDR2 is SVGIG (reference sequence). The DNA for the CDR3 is TGTGCCTGGAGCCAAGGGAGGCTCGTAGGTGGCAATCAGCCCCAGCATTTT. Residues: CAWSQGRLVGGNQPQHF. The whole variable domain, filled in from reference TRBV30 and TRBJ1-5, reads SQTIHQWPATLVQPVGSPLSLECTVEGTSNPNLYWYRQAAGRGLQLLFYSVGIGQISSEVPQNLSASRPQDRQFILSSKKLLLSDSGFYLCAWSQGRLVGGNQPQHFGDGTRLSIL.